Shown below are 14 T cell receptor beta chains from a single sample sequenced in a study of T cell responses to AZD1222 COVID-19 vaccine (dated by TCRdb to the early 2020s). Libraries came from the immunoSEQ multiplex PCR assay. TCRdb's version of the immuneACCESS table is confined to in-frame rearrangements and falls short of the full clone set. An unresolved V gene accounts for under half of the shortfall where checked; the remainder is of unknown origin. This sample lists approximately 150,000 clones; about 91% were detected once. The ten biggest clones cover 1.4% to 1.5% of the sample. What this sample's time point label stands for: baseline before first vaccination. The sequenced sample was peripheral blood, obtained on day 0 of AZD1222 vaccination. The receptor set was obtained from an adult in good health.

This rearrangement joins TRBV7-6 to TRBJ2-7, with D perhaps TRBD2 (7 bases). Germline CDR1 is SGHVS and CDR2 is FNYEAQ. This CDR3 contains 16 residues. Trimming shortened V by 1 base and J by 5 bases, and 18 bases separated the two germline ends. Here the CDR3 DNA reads TGTGCCAGCAGCTTAGGAGTGGGGGGGCGTGGCGACGAGCAGTACTTC. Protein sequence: CASSLGVGGRGDEQYF.

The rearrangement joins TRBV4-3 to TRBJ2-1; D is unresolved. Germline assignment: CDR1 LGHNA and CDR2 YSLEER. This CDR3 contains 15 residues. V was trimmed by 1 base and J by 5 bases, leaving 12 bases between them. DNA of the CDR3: TGCGCCAGCAGCCAAGGTCCGGGTTGGAACAATGAGCAGTTCTTC. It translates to CASSQGPGWNNEQFF.

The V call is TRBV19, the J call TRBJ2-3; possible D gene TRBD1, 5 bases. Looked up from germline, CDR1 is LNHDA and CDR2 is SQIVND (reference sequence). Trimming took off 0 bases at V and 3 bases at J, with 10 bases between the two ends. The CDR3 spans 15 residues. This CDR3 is CASSIDRQGTDTQYF. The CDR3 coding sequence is TGTGCCAGTAGTATAGATCGGCAGGGAACAGATACGCAGTATTTT. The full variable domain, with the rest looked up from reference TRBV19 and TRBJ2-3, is DGGITQSPKYLFRKEGQNVTLSCEQNLNHDAMYWYRQDPGQGLRLIYYSQIVNDFQKGDIAEGYSVSREKKESFPLTVTSAQKNPTAFYLCASSIDRQGTDTQYFGPGTRLTVL.

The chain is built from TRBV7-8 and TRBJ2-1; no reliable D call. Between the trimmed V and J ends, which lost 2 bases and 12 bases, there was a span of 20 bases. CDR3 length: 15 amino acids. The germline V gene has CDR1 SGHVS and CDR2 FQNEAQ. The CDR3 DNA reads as TGTGCCAGCAGCTTATCGTCGGTGCGCGTGGTAGCGCAGTTCTTC. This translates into CASSLSSVRVVAQFF. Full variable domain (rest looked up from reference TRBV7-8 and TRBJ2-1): GAGVSQSPRYKVAKRGQDVALRCDPISGHVSLFWYQQALGQGPEFLTYFQNEAQLDKSGLPSDRFFAERPEGSVSTLKIQRTQQEDSAVYLCASSLSSVRVVAQFFGPGTRLTVL.

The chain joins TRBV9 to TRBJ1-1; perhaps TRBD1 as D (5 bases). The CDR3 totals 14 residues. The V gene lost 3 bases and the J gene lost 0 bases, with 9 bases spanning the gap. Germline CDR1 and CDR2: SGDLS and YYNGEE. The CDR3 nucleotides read TGTGCCAGCAGCGCGACAGAGATGAACACTGAAGCTTTCTTT. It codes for CASSATEMNTEAFF.

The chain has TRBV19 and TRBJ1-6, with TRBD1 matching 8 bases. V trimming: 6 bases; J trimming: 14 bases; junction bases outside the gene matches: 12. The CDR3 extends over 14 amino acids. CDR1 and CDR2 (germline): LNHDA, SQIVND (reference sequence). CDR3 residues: CASRTGALMSALHF. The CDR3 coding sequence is TGTGCCAGTAGGACAGGGGCCCTGATGTCGGCCCTCCACTTT.

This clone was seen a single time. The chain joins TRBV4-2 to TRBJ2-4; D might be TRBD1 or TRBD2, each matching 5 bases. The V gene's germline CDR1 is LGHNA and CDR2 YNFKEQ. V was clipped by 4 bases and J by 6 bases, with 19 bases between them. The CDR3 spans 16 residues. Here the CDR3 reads CASSLGSEAGGNIQYF. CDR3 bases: TGTGCCAGCAGCCTGGGTAGCGAAGCTGGGGGAAACATTCAGTACTTC.

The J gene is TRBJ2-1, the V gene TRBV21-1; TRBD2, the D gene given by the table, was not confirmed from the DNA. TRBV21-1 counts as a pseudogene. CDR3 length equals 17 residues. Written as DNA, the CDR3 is TGTGCCAGCAGCAAAGGGAGGAGACCGAGCTCCTACAATGAGCAGTTCTTC. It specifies CASSKGRRPSSYNEQFF.

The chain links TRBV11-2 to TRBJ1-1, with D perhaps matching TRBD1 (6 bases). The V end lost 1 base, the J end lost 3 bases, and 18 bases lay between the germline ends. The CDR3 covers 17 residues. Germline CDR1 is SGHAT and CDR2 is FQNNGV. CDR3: CASSLGRGPASYTEAFF. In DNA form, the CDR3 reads TGTGCCAGCAGCTTAGGCCGGGGGCCAGCATCCTACACTGAAGCTTTCTTT. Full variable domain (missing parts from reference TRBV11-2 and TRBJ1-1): EAGVAQSPRYKIIEKRQSVAFWCNPISGHATLYWYQQILGQGPKLLIQFQNNGVVDDSQLPKDRFSAERLKGVDSTLKIQPAKLEDSAVYLCASSLGRGPASYTEAFFGQGTRLTVV.

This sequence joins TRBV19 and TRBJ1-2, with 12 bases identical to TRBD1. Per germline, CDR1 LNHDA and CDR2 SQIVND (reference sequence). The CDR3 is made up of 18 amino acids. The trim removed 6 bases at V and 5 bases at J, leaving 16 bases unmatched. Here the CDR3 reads CASSLITGTGGLLYGYTF. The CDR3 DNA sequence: TGTGCCAGTAGCCTAATAACCGGGACAGGGGGCTTATTGTATGGCTACACCTTC.

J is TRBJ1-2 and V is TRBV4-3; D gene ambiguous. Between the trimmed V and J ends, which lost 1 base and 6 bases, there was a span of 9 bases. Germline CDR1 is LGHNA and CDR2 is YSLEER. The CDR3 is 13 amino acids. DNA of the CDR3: TGCGCCAGCAGCCAAGGCGTGGCAGATGGCTACACCTTC. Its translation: CASSQGVADGYTF.

For the CDR3, the DNA is TGCAGTGCTAGTGTGTACAGCCTCCAAGAGACCCAGTACTTC. This gives the protein CSASVYSLQETQYF. The chain uses TRBV20-1 and TRBJ2-5; D is unclear. Trimming pared 3 bases from V and 1 base from J, leaving 12 bases between. Per germline, CDR1 DFQATT and CDR2 SNEGSKA (reference sequence). The CDR3 sequence is 14 residues long.

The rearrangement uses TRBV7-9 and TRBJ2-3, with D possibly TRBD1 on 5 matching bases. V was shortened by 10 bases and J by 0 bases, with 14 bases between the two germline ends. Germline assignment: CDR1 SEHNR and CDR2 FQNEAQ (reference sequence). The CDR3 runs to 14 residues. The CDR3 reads CATRGPPSTDTQYF. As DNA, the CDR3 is TGTGCCACAAGGGGCCCACCCAGCACAGATACGCAGTATTTT.

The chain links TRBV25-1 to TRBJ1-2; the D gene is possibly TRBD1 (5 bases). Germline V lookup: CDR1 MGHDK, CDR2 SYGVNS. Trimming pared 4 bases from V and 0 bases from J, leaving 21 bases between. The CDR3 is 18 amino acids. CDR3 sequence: CASSAQGTGDLANYGYTF. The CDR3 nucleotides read TGTGCCAGCAGTGCCCAAGGGACGGGAGATTTAGCTAACTATGGCTACACCTTC.